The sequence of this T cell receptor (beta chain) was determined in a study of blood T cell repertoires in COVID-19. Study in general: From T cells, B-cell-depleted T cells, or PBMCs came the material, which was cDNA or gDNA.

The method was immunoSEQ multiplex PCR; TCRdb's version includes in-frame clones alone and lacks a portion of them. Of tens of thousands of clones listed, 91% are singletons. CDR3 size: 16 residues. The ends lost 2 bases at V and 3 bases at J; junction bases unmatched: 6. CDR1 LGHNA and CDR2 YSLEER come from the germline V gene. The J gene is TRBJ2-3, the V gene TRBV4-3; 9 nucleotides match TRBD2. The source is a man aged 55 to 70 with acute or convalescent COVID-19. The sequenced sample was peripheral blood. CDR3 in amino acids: CASSQLPAGGTDTQYF. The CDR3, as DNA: TGCGCCAGCAGCCAACTGCCGGCGGGAGGGACAGATACGCAGTATTTT.